This T cell receptor (beta chain) was profiled in a study of human T cells and chemical hapten exposure. TCRdb reprocessed the RACE reads with MiXCR, giving one entry per CDR3 protein. Of tens of thousands of distinct CDR3 sequences listed, less than 10% are singletons. This sample's time point: patch test 2, 6 weeks after DPC sensitization. Treatment here: therapeutic diphenylcyclopropenone sensitization with weekly scalp DPC. Blood sampling occurred before each patch-test application. V lost 3 bases to trimming and J lost 3 bases, with 9 bases between them. This CDR3 spans 13 amino acids. Germline lookup yields CDR1 SGHAT and CDR2 FQNNGV.

J is TRBJ2-7 and V is TRBV11-2; no reliable D call. This sample comprised whole blood, obtained in connection with sensitization to the hapten diphenylcyclopropenone (DPC). The source of this sequence is a woman aged 45-60 years with alopecia areata. Some clones in this sample may be carry-over from other donors' samples. The CDR3 spells CASSLGLGYEQYF. The DNA of the CDR3 is TGTGCCAGCAGCTTGGGTCTAGGCTACGAGCAGTACTTC.